Each of the 30 T cell receptor beta chains below was sequenced from the same sample in a study of identical twins. TCRdb redid the calling of the 5' RACE reads with MiXCR, one entry per CDR3 protein. The top ten clones hold around 1.7% of a sample with about 690,000 distinct CDR3 sequences, 6.1% of them seen once. The source material was naive T cells sorted from blood. These receptors all stem from a man younger than 35 in good health.

There are many counts of this clonotype. The chain has TRBV28 and TRBJ2-2; possibly TRBD1 for D (5 bases). CDR3 length equals 14 residues. Germline values: CDR1 MDHEN, CDR2 SYDVKM. Deletions cut 3 bases from V and 3 bases from J, with 8 bases between. CDR3 DNA: TGTGCCAGCAGTTTTTTCAGGGACACCGGGGAGCTGTTTTTT. It yields the protein CASSFFRDTGELFF.

V gene TRBV7-2 combines with J gene TRBJ2-2; possible D gene TRBD1, 5 bases. Germline V gives CDR1 SGHTA, CDR2 FQGNSA. This CDR3 region has 14 residues. Trimming removed 3 bases at V and 7 bases at J, with 12 bases between. CDR3 coding DNA: TGTGCCAGCAGCTTCCCCCTGGACATCGGGGAGCTGTTTTTT. Amino acids: CASSFPLDIGELFF.

This clonotype has only a few counts. The genes are TRBV5-5 and TRBJ1-1; D gene uncertain. Germline CDR1 is SGHKS and CDR2 is YYEKEE (reference sequence). V lost 5 bases and J lost 6, with 11 bases in between. The CDR3 totals 12 residues. CDR3 nucleotides: TGTGCCAGCAGGGCCTTTGGGGCTGAAGCTTTCTTT. Protein: CASRAFGAEAFF.

The rearrangement links TRBV6-1 to TRBJ2-1, with 9 bases matching TRBD2. The germline V gene has CDR1 MNHNS and CDR2 SASEGT. This CDR3 comprises 14 residues. J lost 6 bases, V lost 7 bases, and 7 bases had no gene match. CDR3 in amino acids: CASNRGRDINEQFF. CDR3 nucleotides: TGTGCCAGCAACCGCGGGAGGGACATCAATGAGCAGTTCTTC.

This clonotype was counted many times. The rearrangement uses TRBV20-1 and TRBJ2-3, with 8 bases lining up with TRBD2. With V trimmed by 4 bases and J by 7 bases, 4 bases remained unmatched. CDR3 size: 12 residues. Germline-derived CDR1 and CDR2 are DFQATT and SNEGSKA (reference sequence). CDR3 nucleotide sequence: TGCAGTGCTAAAGCGGGAGAGAATACGCAGTATTTT. It yields the protein CSAKAGENTQYF.

The J gene is TRBJ2-7, the V gene TRBV11-2; 8 bases agree with TRBD2. The trim removed 5 bases at V and 2 bases at J, leaving 8 bases unmatched. Germline V gives CDR1 SGHAT, CDR2 FQNNGV. The CDR3 totals 15 residues. CDR3 sequence reads: CASSPSGRPTYEQYV. CDR3 in DNA: TGTGCCAGCAGCCCAAGCGGGAGACCTACCTACGAGCAGTACGTC.

This clonotype was observed at least ten times. In nucleotides, the CDR3 is TGCGCCAGCAGCTTGCGAGTCAGGGAGGGCGATGAGCAGTTCTTC. Translated: CASSLRVREGDEQFF. J is TRBJ2-1 and V is TRBV5-1; 7 nucleotides agree with TRBD2. V was pared by 1 base and J by 8 bases, with 9 bases of the junction left unmatched. The CDR3 length is 15 residues. Germline lookup yields CDR1 SGHRS and CDR2 YFSETQ. Looking up the rest from reference TRBV5-1 and TRBJ2-1 gives the full variable domain: KAGVTQTPRYLIKTRGQQVTLSCSPISGHRSVSWYQQTPGQGLQFLFEYFSETQRNKGNFPGRFSGRQFSNSRSEMNVSTLELGDSALYLCASSLRVREGDEQFFGPGTRLTVL.

This clonotype has at least ten counts. The V and J genes are TRBV12-3 or TRBV12-4 and TRBJ2-5, with D unclear. With 5 bases removed from V and 4 bases from J, the gap between germline ends came to 14 bases. This CDR3 has 14 amino acids. CDR3 coding DNA: TGTGCCAGCAGTAATACAACCGCCGCAGAGACCCAGTACTTC. It specifies CASSNTTAAETQYF.

The chain joins TRBV3-1 to TRBJ2-1, with D maybe TRBD1 (5 bases). This CDR3 is built from 15 residues. Germline CDR1 is LGHDT and CDR2 is YNNKEL (reference sequence). Trimming stripped 5 bases from V and 7 bases from J, with 18 bases between. The CDR3 coding sequence is TGTGCCAGCAGCTACCGATGGCAGGACACAAATGAGCAGTTCTTC. Encoded protein: CASSYRWQDTNEQFF.

The chain employs TRBV27 and TRBJ2-1; 12 bases align to TRBD2. This CDR3 has 16 residues. V lost 6 bases, J lost 10 bases, and 13 bases stayed unmatched. Per the germline V gene, CDR1 is MNHEY and CDR2 is SMNVEV (reference sequence). The CDR3 DNA is TGTGCCAGCAGCCGACTAGCGGGAGAGGCTGGAATCGAGCAGTTCTTC. The encoded protein is CASSRLAGEAGIEQFF.

There are many counts of this clonotype. This chain connects TRBV20-1 to TRBJ2-4, with D perhaps matching TRBD2 (6 bases). This CDR3 has 12 amino acids. Germline V gives CDR1 DFQATT, CDR2 SNEGSKA (reference sequence). This CDR3 is CRGGPTGNIQYF. CDR3 sequence (DNA): TGCAGGGGAGGTCCCACTGGGAACATTCAGTACTTC.

This clonotype was detected ten times or more. J is TRBJ1-4 and V is TRBV29-1; 10 bases map to TRBD1. This CDR3 is 14 amino acids long. Germline V gives CDR1 SQVTM, CDR2 ANQGSEA. The V gene end was trimmed by 6 bases and the J gene end by 7 bases; junction bases not matched to a gene: 8. The CDR3 DNA is TGCAGCGTGACCCCGGGACAGGGGCCTGAAAAACTGTTTTTT. Translating it yields CSVTPGQGPEKLFF.

This clonotype was seen ten or more times. V and J are TRBV27 and TRBJ2-1; 10 bases line up with TRBD2. This CDR3 region has 13 residues. With V trimmed by 7 bases and J by 9 bases, 6 bases remained unmatched. Germline V CDR1 and CDR2: MNHEY, SMNVEV (reference sequence). In DNA form, the CDR3 reads TGTGCCAGCACTCAGCGGGAGGGCCCTGAGCAGTTCTTC. This encodes CASTQREGPEQFF.

V usage is TRBV15 and J usage is TRBJ2-1; the match to TRBD1 covers 7 bases. Per germline, CDR1 LNHNV and CDR2 YYDKDF (reference sequence). After removal of 3 bases from V and 1 base from J, the junction contained 6 bases not matched to a gene. The CDR3 extends over 16 amino acids. CDR3 DNA sequence: TGTGCCACCAGCAGGGCGACAGGGTCTTCCTACAATGAGCAGTTCTTC. It yields the protein CATSRATGSSYNEQFF.

In DNA form, the CDR3 reads TGCGCCAGCAGCTTGGGGGGATCGAAGCAAGAGACCCAGTACTTC. Its translation: CASSLGGSKQETQYF. The J gene is TRBJ2-5, the V gene TRBV5-1; D is undetermined. Looked up from germline, CDR1 is SGHRS and CDR2 is YFSETQ. Trimming removed 0 bases at V and 2 bases at J, with 11 bases between. This CDR3 contains 15 residues.

The V and J genes are TRBV25-1 and TRBJ1-6, with 9 positions matching TRBD1. The CDR3 contains 14 residues. Germline CDR1 is MGHDK and CDR2 is SYGVNS. V shed 5 bases and J 13 bases; nucleotides not matched to a gene: 9. The CDR3 DNA sequence: TGTGCCAGCAGTACACCGGGACAGGGTAGTCCCCTCCACTTT. This gives the protein CASSTPGQGSPLHF.

This clonotype showed up many times. The V call is TRBV24-1, the J call TRBJ2-1; 9 positions match TRBD2. The germline V gene has CDR1 KGHDR and CDR2 SFDVKD. The CDR3 is 17 amino acids. V was pared by 5 bases and J by 3 bases, with 10 bases of the junction left unmatched. The CDR3 is CATSGLRRTSDYNEQFF. For the CDR3, the DNA is TGTGCCACCAGTGGCCTCCGCAGGACTAGCGACTACAATGAGCAGTTCTTC.

The sample holds many counts of this clonotype. This chain joins TRBV5-1 and TRBJ2-1; 12 bases agree with TRBD2. The CDR3 is 16 residues long. CDR1 and CDR2 from the germline V gene are SGHRS and YFSETQ. The junction had 9 bases not matched to a gene; V was cut back by 4 bases and J by 7 bases. The CDR3 DNA sequence: TGCGCCAGCAGCGGGTTGACTAGCGGGAGTATAAATGAGCAGTTCTTC. Residues: CASSGLTSGSINEQFF.

This clonotype was counted ten times or more. The CDR3 here is CASSLAIDGGYEQYF. DNA for the CDR3: TGTGCCAGCAGCTTAGCTATTGATGGGGGCTACGAGCAGTACTTC. The chain employs TRBV7-2 and TRBJ2-7; D possibly matches TRBD1 or TRBD2 (5 bases each). The CDR3 spans 15 residues. Trimming removed 0 bases at V and 3 bases at J, with 12 bases between. Germline lookup yields CDR1 SGHTA and CDR2 FQGNSA.

The genes are TRBV7-8 and TRBJ2-7; D is unclear. The CDR3 has 12 amino acids. Trimming stripped 5 bases from V and 6 bases from J, with 11 bases between. Germline CDR1 SGHVS, CDR2 FQNEAQ. CDR3: CASSPLPGEQYF. The CDR3 DNA is TGTGCCAGCAGCCCTCTTCCCGGCGAGCAGTACTTC. The full variable domain, in which reference TRBV7-8 and TRBJ2-7 provide the parts outside the CDR3, is GAGVSQSPRYKVAKRGQDVALRCDPISGHVSLFWYQQALGQGPEFLTYFQNEAQLDKSGLPSDRFFAERPEGSVSTLKIQRTQQEDSAVYLCASSPLPGEQYFGPGTRLTVT.

This clonotype has ten or more counts. V is TRBV5-1 and J is TRBJ1-2; D gene unclear. The CDR3 loop spans 14 amino acids. V was pared by 4 bases and J by 4 bases, with 14 bases between. The germline CDR1 and CDR2 sequences are SGHRS and YFSETQ. The CDR3 nucleotides are TGCGCCAGCAGCATCGACCCGACCGGCTATGGCTACACCTTC. It yields the protein CASSIDPTGYGYTF.

V is TRBV4-1 and J is TRBJ2-1; 9 bases are a match to TRBD2. The CDR3 is made up of 18 amino acids. The V gene end was trimmed by 2 bases and the J gene end by 1 base; junction bases not matched to a gene: 9. From germline, CDR1 is MGHRA and CDR2 YSYEKL. The CDR3 bases are TGCGCCAGCAGCCAACCCTATTGGCTAGCGGGATCCTACAATGAGCAGTTCTTC. Its protein product is CASSQPYWLAGSYNEQFF.

The chain links TRBV7-9 to TRBJ2-3, with D unclear. V gave up 3 bases and J gave up 0 bases, with 13 bases separating them. Germline V CDR1 and CDR2: SEHNR, FQNEAQ (reference sequence). This CDR3 spans 16 amino acids. CDR3 in DNA: TGTGCCAGCAGCTTGCCAGGAAAGATCAGCACAGATACGCAGTATTTT. This translates into CASSLPGKISTDTQYF.

The chain has TRBV11-2 and TRBJ1-1, with unresolved D. The V and J ends lost 3 bases and 4 bases respectively, with 15 bases between them. The V gene's germline CDR1 is SGHAT and CDR2 FQNNGV. This CDR3 is built from 15 residues. CDR3 coding DNA: TGTGCCAGCAGCTTTAACCCCGAGGGTAGCACTGAAGCTTTCTTT. This translates into CASSFNPEGSTEAFF.

This clonotype was seen ten or more times. The chain employs TRBV12-3 or TRBV12-4 and TRBJ2-3, with a tentative D call TRBD2 (5 bases). Trimming left V 3 bases short and J 2 bases short, with 12 bases between. There are 15 residues in the CDR3. DNA for the CDR3: TGTGCCAGCAGTTTTGTACTAGTTAACACAGATACGCAGTATTTT. Translating gives CASSFVLVNTDTQYF.

This clonotype was found a few times. The chain is built from TRBV19 and TRBJ2-7; TRBD1 agrees at 8 bases. With V trimmed by 3 bases and J by 6 bases, 13 bases remained unmatched. Germline CDR1 reads LNHDA; CDR2 reads SQIVND (reference sequence). This CDR3 comprises 16 residues. The CDR3 spells CASSMPLGRGLREQYF. CDR3 in DNA: TGTGCCAGTAGTATGCCCCTGGGCAGGGGGCTTCGCGAGCAGTACTTC.

This clonotype was seen repeatedly, ten times or more. The V and J genes are TRBV6-5 and TRBJ1-4; D is undetermined. Trimming shortened V by 2 bases and J by 0 bases, and 10 bases separated the two germline ends. The germline CDR1 and CDR2 sequences are MNHEY and SVGAGI. This CDR3 comprises 16 residues. The CDR3, as DNA: TGTGCCAGCAGTTACGGCGGCCTTGCAACTAATGAAAAACTGTTTTTT. It translates to CASSYGGLATNEKLFF.

This clonotype was observed at least ten times. J is TRBJ1-6 and V is TRBV27; D not certain. The ends were cut back, 0 bases at V and 7 bases at J, with 10 bases in the middle. The CDR3 extends over 15 amino acids. Germline CDR1 reads MNHEY; CDR2 reads SMNVEV (reference sequence). The CDR3 is CASSLSWGANSPLHF. Here the CDR3 DNA reads TGTGCCAGCAGTTTATCCTGGGGAGCGAATTCACCCCTCCACTTT.

The rearrangement uses TRBV20-1 and TRBJ2-7; perhaps TRBD2 as D (6 bases). Germline CDR1 DFQATT, CDR2 SNEGSKA (reference sequence). V was cut by 6 bases and J by 0 bases, with 12 bases left in between. This CDR3 contains 13 residues. As DNA, the CDR3 is TGCAGTGCCAGGGACTTAAGCTCCTACGAGCAGTACTTC. It yields the protein CSARDLSSYEQYF.

This clonotype was seen repeatedly, ten times or more. The chain recombines TRBV28 with TRBJ1-4; 8 bases map to TRBD1. The CDR3 totals 15 residues. V shed 5 bases and J 4 bases; nucleotides not matched to a gene: 6. Germline V gene sequence: CDR1 MDHEN, CDR2 SYDVKM. The CDR3 protein is CASSARGRNNEKLFF. The CDR3, as DNA: TGTGCCAGCAGTGCCAGGGGGCGGAATAATGAAAAACTGTTTTTT.